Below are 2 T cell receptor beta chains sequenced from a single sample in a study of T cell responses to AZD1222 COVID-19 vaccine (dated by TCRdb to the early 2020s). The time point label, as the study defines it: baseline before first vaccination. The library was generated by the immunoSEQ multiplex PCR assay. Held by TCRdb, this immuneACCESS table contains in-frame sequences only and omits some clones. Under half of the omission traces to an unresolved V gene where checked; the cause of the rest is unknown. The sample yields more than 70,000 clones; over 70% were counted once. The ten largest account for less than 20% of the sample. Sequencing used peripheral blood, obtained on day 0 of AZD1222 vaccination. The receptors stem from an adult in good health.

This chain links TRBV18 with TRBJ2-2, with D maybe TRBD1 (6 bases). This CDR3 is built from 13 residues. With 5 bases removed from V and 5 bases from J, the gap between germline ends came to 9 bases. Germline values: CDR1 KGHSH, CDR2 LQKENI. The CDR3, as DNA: TGTGCCAGCTCATCCGGACAGACCGGGGAGCTGTTTTTT. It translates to CASSSGQTGELFF.

In nucleotides, the CDR3 is TGTGCCAGCAGTTACTCGACCCGAGGAACAGATACGCAGTATTTT. Translation: CASSYSTRGTDTQYF. The J gene is TRBJ2-3, the V gene TRBV6-5; D is unresolved. The CDR3 has 15 residues. The germline CDR1 and CDR2 sequences are MNHEY and SVGAGI. Trimming removed 0 bases at V and 3 bases at J, with 10 bases between.